Each of the 20 T cell receptor beta chains below was sequenced from the same sample in a study of response to subunit inactivated influenza vaccine. Via MiXCR, TCRdb re-called the RT-PCR reads, giving one row per CDR3 protein. The sample carries a few hundred thousand distinct CDR3 sequences, 20% to 25% recorded once. Sequenced material: PBMCs from blood, taken about 20 months after vaccination. The receptors come from a man between 50 and 75 years old who received an inactivated influenza vaccine.

The CDR3 is CASSERSKPDTQYF. The CDR3 DNA reads TGCGCCAGCAGCGAACGTAGCAAACCGGATACGCAGTATTTT. The J gene is TRBJ2-3, the V gene TRBV5-1; D not certain. Germline values: CDR1 SGHRS, CDR2 YFSETQ. This CDR3 comprises 14 residues. V lost 4 bases and J lost 6, with 15 bases in between.

This chain links TRBV29-1 with TRBJ2-7; TRBD2 matches 9 bases. CDR1 and CDR2 (germline): SQVTM, ANQGSEA. Losses at the gene ends were 4 bases for V and 0 bases for J; bases not matched to a gene: 7. This CDR3 is built from 15 residues. CDR3 nucleotides: TGCAGCGTTGCTCTAGCGGGAAGGAGCTCCTACGAGCAGTACTTC. This encodes CSVALAGRSSYEQYF.

The chain carries TRBV11-2 and TRBJ2-4; the D gene could be TRBD1 or TRBD2 (5 bases each). This CDR3 comprises 19 residues. V gave up 5 bases and J gave up 0 bases, with 23 bases separating them. Germline assignment: CDR1 SGHAT and CDR2 FQNNGV. CDR3 nucleotides: TGTGCCAGCAGCAGAGGATCCGGGACGCCGACTCTAGCCAAAAACATTCAGTACTTC. Translating it yields CASSRGSGTPTLAKNIQYF.

This chain links TRBV20-1 with TRBJ2-7; D is unclear. The germline V and J ends were trimmed by 3 bases and 3 bases, with 6 bases remaining between them. Germline V gene lookup returns CDR1 DFQATT and CDR2 SNEGSKA (reference sequence). This CDR3 contains 11 residues. CDR3 nucleotide sequence: TGCAGTGCTAGGGGTCACTACGAGCAGTACTTC. It codes for CSARGHYEQYF.

This clonotype came up a few times. The chain combines TRBV7-8 with TRBJ1-6; D is unclear. Germline V gene lookup returns CDR1 SGHVS and CDR2 FQNEAQ. Trimming stripped 1 base from V and 0 bases from J, with 10 bases between. CDR3 length equals 17 residues. CDR3 sequence (DNA): TGTGCCAGCAGCTTAGGGAGAGGGAGCTCCTATAATTCACCCCTCCACTTT. Translated, it gives CASSLGRGSSYNSPLHF.

This clonotype was seen only a few times. CDR3 coding DNA: TGTGCCAGCAGCCAAGGCCTCAGCGGGGGGATAGCACAAGATACGCAGTATTTT. Translating gives CASSQGLSGGIAQDTQYF. The rearrangement joins TRBV4-2 to TRBJ2-3; 9 positions agree with TRBD2. With V trimmed by 1 base and J by 5 bases, 13 bases remained unmatched. Germline loops: CDR1 LGHNA, CDR2 YNFKEQ. This CDR3 region has 18 residues.

This clonotype has only a few counts. V gene TRBV5-1 combines with J gene TRBJ1-3, with TRBD1 matching 10 bases. The germline V gene encodes CDR1 SGHRS and CDR2 YFSETQ. The V and J ends lost 3 bases and 0 bases, in that order; junction bases with no gene match: 3. This CDR3 has 16 amino acids. The CDR3 bases are TGCGCCAGCAGCTGGACAGGGGGTAGCTCTGGAAACACCATATATTTT. Protein product: CASSWTGGSSGNTIYF.

The J gene is TRBJ1-5, the V gene TRBV6-1; tentative D call: TRBD1 (5 bases). The CDR3 is 13 residues long. The germline gives CDR1 MNHNS, CDR2 SASEGT. V dropped 6 bases and J dropped 4 bases, with 10 bases sitting between them. As DNA, the CDR3 is TGTGCCAGCAGGGAGGCAGGGAATCAGCCCCAGCATTTT. This translates into CASREAGNQPQHF.

This clonotype was counted between two and nine times. The chain employs TRBV6-1 and TRBJ2-7; no definite D call. V shed 6 bases and J shed 7 bases, with 16 bases lying between them. The germline CDR1 and CDR2 sequences are MNHNS and SASEGT. This CDR3 is 13 amino acids long. CDR3 region: CASSRPMGSEQYF. CDR3 DNA sequence: TGTGCCAGCAGCCGTCCCATGGGATCAGAGCAGTACTTC.

This chain connects TRBV7-2 to TRBJ1-3; 8 bases line up with TRBD1. Trimming at V came to 3 bases and at J to 0 bases, leaving 7 bases not matched to a gene. The CDR3 has 17 amino acids. From germline, CDR1 is SGHTA and CDR2 FQGNSA. In DNA, the CDR3 is TGTGCCAGCAGCTTCGGACAGGGAGTCTCCTCTGGAAACACCATATATTTT. It specifies CASSFGQGVSSGNTIYF.

This clonotype was detected many times. This rearrangement joins TRBV12-3 or TRBV12-4 to TRBJ1-4; TRBD1 matches at 11 bases. This CDR3 is 15 amino acids long. The V and J ends lost 5 bases and 7 bases, in that order; junction bases with no gene match: 6. The CDR3 reads CASSDTGTGGEKLFF. CDR3 coding DNA: TGTGCCAGCAGTGACACCGGGACAGGGGGTGAAAAACTGTTTTTT.

This chain connects TRBV10-3 to TRBJ1-2; possible D gene TRBD1, 5 bases. Per germline, CDR1 ENHRY and CDR2 SYGVKD. Trimming removed 6 bases at V and 2 bases at J, with 13 bases between. The CDR3 runs to 14 residues. The CDR3 loop reads CAISPARENYGYTF. In DNA, the CDR3 is TGTGCCATCAGCCCGGCCAGGGAAAACTATGGCTACACCTTC.

This clonotype was found a few times. The CDR3 here is CASSPRGDFTDTQYF. CDR3 DNA: TGTGCCAGCAGCCCGAGGGGGGACTTCACAGATACGCAGTATTTT. The V gene is TRBV7-9, the J gene TRBJ2-3; D assignment may be TRBD1 or TRBD2 (6 bases each). V lost 5 bases to trimming and J lost 2 bases, with 14 bases between them. There are 15 residues in the CDR3. Germline lookup yields CDR1 SEHNR and CDR2 FQNEAQ (reference sequence).

The chain uses TRBV28 and TRBJ2-3; TRBD2 agrees at 9 bases. This CDR3 has 15 residues. After removal of 8 bases from V and 2 bases from J, the junction contained 8 bases not matched to a gene. Germline V gene lookup returns CDR1 MDHEN and CDR2 SYDVKM. This CDR3 reads CASSWASGNTDTQYF. CDR3 nucleotides: TGTGCCAGCTCGTGGGCTAGCGGGAACACAGATACGCAGTATTTT.

Turning to this clonotype: Sequence at one end of the junction differs from germline and may be a read error. The chain recombines TRBV7-2 with TRBJ1-5, with 7 bases that match TRBD1. Germline V gene sequence: CDR1 SGHTA, CDR2 FQGNSA. This CDR3 spans 14 amino acids. CDR3 nucleotides: TGTGCCAGCAGCTTAGACAGGGGTAATCAGCTCCAGCATTTT. Residues: CASSLDRGNQLQHF.

A few counts support this clonotype. The V gene is TRBV28, the J gene TRBJ1-2; no reliable D call. V was shortened by 3 bases and J by 6 bases, with 11 bases between the two germline ends. In germline, CDR1 is MDHEN, CDR2 SYDVKM. The CDR3 length is 13 residues. The CDR3 DNA sequence: TGTGCCAGCAGTTTGGGTCAGGCACATGGCTACACCTTC. As protein: CASSLGQAHGYTF.

The table lists this clonotype with a few counts. This chain uses TRBV10-2 with TRBJ2-2, with D tentatively TRBD2 (5 bases). CDR3 length equals 12 residues. The V end was cut by 6 bases, the J end by 3 bases, with 5 bases between. CDR1 WSHSY and CDR2 SAAADI come from the germline V gene. The CDR3 is CASRLDTGELFF. The CDR3 region has the DNA TGCGCCAGCAGACTAGACACCGGGGAGCTGTTTTTT.

This clonotype came up a few times. The genes are TRBV29-1 and TRBJ1-5; 7 bases line up with TRBD1. The V segment lost 2 bases and the J segment 4 bases; nucleotides outside the gene matches: 8. Germline CDR1 is SQVTM and CDR2 is ANQGSEA. This CDR3 is built from 15 residues. CDR3 in DNA: TGCAGCGTTGAAATACAGGGGACTGGGAATCAGCCCCAGCATTTT. It codes for CSVEIQGTGNQPQHF.

This chain joins TRBV7-9 and TRBJ1-1; D may be TRBD1 (5 bases). V lost 5 bases, J lost 5 bases, and 15 bases lay in between. The CDR3 sequence is 14 residues long. Germline V gene sequence: CDR1 SEHNR, CDR2 FQNEAQ (reference sequence). CDR3 sequence (DNA): TGTGCCAGCAGCCCCTATGGGGGTATGACTGAAGCTTTCTTT. It specifies CASSPYGGMTEAFF.

In this sample, this clonotype turned up a few times. The rearrangement links TRBV6-5 to TRBJ1-6, with no clear D. The V gene lost 4 bases and the J gene lost 7 bases, with 8 bases spanning the gap. CDR3 size: 13 residues. Germline loops: CDR1 MNHEY, CDR2 SVGAGI. The CDR3 DNA is TGTGCCAGCAGTTCCGCGAACAATTCACCCCTCCACTTT. It translates to CASSSANNSPLHF.